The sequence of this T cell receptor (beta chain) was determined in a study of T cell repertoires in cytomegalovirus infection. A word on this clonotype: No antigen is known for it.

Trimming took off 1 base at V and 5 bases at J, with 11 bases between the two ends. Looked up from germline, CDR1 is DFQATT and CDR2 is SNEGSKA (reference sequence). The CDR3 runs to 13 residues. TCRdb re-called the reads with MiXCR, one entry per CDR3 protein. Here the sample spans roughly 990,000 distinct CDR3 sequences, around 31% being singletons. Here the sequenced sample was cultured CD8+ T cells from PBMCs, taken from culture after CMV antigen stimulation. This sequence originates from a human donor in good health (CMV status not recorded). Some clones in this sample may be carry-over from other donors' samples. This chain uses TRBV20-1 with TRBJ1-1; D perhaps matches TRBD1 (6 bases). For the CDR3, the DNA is TGCAGTGCTAGAGCTCTAGGACAGACTGAAGCTTTCTTT. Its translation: CSARALGQTEAFF.